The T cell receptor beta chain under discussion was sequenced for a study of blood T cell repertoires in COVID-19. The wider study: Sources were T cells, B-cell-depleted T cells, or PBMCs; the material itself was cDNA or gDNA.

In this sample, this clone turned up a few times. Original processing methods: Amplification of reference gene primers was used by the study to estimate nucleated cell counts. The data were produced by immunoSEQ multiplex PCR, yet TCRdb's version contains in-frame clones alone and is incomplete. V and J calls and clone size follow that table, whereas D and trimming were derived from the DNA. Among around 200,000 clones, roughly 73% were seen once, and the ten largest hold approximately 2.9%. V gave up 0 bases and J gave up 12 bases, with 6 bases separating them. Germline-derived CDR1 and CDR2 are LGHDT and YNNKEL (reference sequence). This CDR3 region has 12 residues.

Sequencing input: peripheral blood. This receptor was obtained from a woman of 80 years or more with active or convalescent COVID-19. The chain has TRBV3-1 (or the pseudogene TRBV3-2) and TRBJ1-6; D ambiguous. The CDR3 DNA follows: TGTGCCAGCAGCCAAGAGGGAGGACCCCTCCACTTT. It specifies CASSQEGGPLHF.